This entry concerns a single T cell receptor (beta chain). Its antigen remains unidentified. CD45RO-CCR7+CD27+CD95- expression identified naive CD8+ T cells. CDR1 and CDR2 from the germline V gene are MRHNA and SNTAGT. The CDR3 runs 13 residues. The sample comes from a study of CXCR3-negative and CXCR3-positive naive CD8 T cells. Overall study findings and caveats: After cryopreservation, CXCR3 expression dropped partially; most assays used fresh PBMCs. Naive cells with CXCR3 showed TRB CDR3s that were more hydrophobic than those in CXCR3-negative naive cells.

The authors made the TRB cDNA libraries by 5' RACE using UMI labels. With the 5' RACE reads reprocessed, TCRdb shows one record per CDR3 protein and no DNA. Its clone listing holds tens of thousands of distinct CDR3 sequences. The specimen sequenced was naive CXCR3+ CD8+ T cells from blood. The subset was: CD45RO-CCR7+CD27+CD95- naive CD8+ T cells expressing CXCR3 (TNR3+). The TCR comes from a human donor in good health. Some clones in this sample may be carry-over from other donors' samples. The chain combines TRBV6-4 with TRBJ1-5. The chain's CDR3 is CASSPDGNQPQHF.